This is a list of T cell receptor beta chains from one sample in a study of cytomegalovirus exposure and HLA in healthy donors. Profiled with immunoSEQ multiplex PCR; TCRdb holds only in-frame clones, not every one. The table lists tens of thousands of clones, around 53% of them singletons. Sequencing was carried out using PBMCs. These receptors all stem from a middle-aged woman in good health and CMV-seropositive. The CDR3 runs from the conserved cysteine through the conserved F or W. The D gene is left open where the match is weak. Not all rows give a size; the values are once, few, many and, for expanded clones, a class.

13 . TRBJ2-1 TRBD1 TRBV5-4 CASSPTGINEQFF TGTGCCAGCAGCCCGACAGGGATCAATGAGCAGTTCTTC
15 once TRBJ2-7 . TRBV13 CASSLVGQGPYEQYF TGTGCCAGCAGCTTAGTCGGGCAGGGGCCCTACGAGCAGTACTTC
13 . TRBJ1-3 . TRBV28 CASRTFRGDTIYF TGTGCCAGCAGAACCTTCAGGGGAGACACCATATATTTT
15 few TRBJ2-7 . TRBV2 CASNPRDTFSYEQYF TGTGCCAGCAACCCCCGGGACACCTTCTCCTACGAGCAGTACTTC
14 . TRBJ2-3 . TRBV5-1 CASSLGSTSDTQYF TGCGCCAGCAGCTTGGGATCTACGTCGGATACGCAGTATTTT
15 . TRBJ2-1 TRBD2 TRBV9 CASSAGLAGENEQFF TGTGCCAGCAGCGCCGGACTAGCGGGGGAGAATGAGCAGTTCTTC
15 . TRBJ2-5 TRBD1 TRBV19 CASSIQGAIQETQYF TGTGCCAGTAGTATACAGGGGGCCATTCAAGAGACCCAGTACTTC
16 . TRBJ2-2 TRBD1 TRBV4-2 CASSQDPRTGSGELFF TGTGCCAGCAGCCAAGATCCTAGGACAGGGAGCGGGGAGCTGTTTTTT
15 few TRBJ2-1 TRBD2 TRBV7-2 CASSSPRTSVFEQFF TGTGCCAGCAGCTCTCCCCGGACTAGCGTTTTTGAGCAGTTCTTC
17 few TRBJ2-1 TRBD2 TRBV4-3 CASSQEFLTSTYNEQFF TGCGCCAGCAGCCAAGAATTCTTGACTAGCACCTACAATGAGCAGTTCTTC
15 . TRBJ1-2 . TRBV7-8 CASSLEASGHEGYTF TGTGCCAGCAGCTTAGAGGCATCGGGACATGAAGGCTACACCTTC
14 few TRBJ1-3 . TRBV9 CASSVSGSGNTIYF TGTGCCAGCAGCGTATCGGGGTCTGGAAACACCATATATTTT
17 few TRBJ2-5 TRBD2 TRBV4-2 CASSRFTSGGYQETQYF TGTGCCAGCAGCCGATTCACTAGCGGGGGGTACCAAGAGACCCAGTACTTC
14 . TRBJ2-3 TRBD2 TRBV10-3 CAIRGLAAEDTQYF TGTGCCATCCGCGGACTAGCGGCGGAAGATACGCAGTATTTT
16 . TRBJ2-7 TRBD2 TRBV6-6 CASSYSSSGNSYEQYF TGTGCCAGCAGTTACTCGTCTAGCGGGAACTCCTACGAGCAGTACTTC
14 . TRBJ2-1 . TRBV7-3 CASSLTGGNNEQFF TGTGCCAGCAGCTTAACGGGGGGTAACAATGAGCAGTTCTTC
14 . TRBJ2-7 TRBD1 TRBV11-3 CASSPHDRAYEQYF TGTGCCAGCAGCCCCCACGACAGGGCTTACGAGCAGTACTTC
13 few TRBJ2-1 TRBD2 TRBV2 CASRAGLAGIGFF TGTGCCAGCAGGGCGGGACTAGCGGGGATCGGGTTCTTC